The 24 T cell receptor beta chains below come from one sample, sequenced in a study of radiotherapy plus CTLA-4 blockade in lung cancer. Only in-frame clones appear in the TCRdb table, and some are missing; sequencing was by immunoSEQ multiplex PCR. The repertoire holds 40,000 to 45,000 clones, with about 70% as singletons. This sample comprised peripheral blood, obtained from a patient treated with radiotherapy plus ipilimumab. The source of these receptors is a human donor with non-small cell lung cancer who had stable disease on radiotherapy plus ipilimumab.

V is TRBV7-9 and J is TRBJ2-7; 8 bases are a match to TRBD2. J gave up 6 bases and V 5 bases, and 9 bases lay outside the gene matches. The CDR3 sequence is 14 residues long. Germline V CDR1 and CDR2: SEHNR, FQNEAQ (reference sequence). CDR3 amino acids: CASSARLAIGEQYF. CDR3 in DNA: TGTGCCAGCAGCGCCAGACTAGCGATCGGCGAGCAGTACTTC.

The rearrangement uses TRBV7-8 and TRBJ2-7, with a tentative D call TRBD1 (5 bases). Germline V gene data show CDR1 as SGHVS and CDR2 as FQNEAQ. Trimming cost V 1 base and J 5 bases, with 12 bases left between them. This CDR3 is 14 amino acids long. CDR3 region: CASSLGGISNEQYF. CDR3 nucleotide sequence: TGTGCCAGCAGCTTAGGGGGCATATCCAACGAGCAGTACTTC.

Of note for this clone: The junction departs from the called germline gene at one end, perhaps through a read error. The V and J genes are TRBV5-4 and TRBJ2-1; maybe TRBD2 (7 bases). The germline gives CDR1 SGHNT, CDR2 YYREEE (reference sequence). CDR3 length: 12 residues. CDR3 nucleotide sequence: TGTGCCAGCAGCTTGGTTGGGGGGGCAGTGGTCTTC. Residues: CASSLVGGAVVF.

The chain uses TRBV6-4 and TRBJ2-1; D is perhaps TRBD2 (6 bases). Looked up from germline, CDR1 is MRHNA and CDR2 is SNTAGT. This CDR3 region has 15 residues. The V and J ends lost 6 bases and 1 base respectively, with 13 bases between them. CDR3 in DNA: TGTGCCAGCAGCCTCAGGGCGGGGTCCTACAATGAGCAGTTCTTC. Protein: CASSLRAGSYNEQFF.

This clone was seen only once. This chain joins TRBV9 and TRBJ2-2, with TRBD2 matching 14 bases. The length of the CDR3 is 19 residues. Germline assignment: CDR1 SGDLS and CDR2 YYNGEE. The V and J ends lost 4 bases and 6 bases, in that order; junction bases with no gene match: 14. CDR3 sequence reads: CASSPGRLAGGPLAGELFF. In DNA, the CDR3 is TGTGCCAGCAGCCCAGGGAGACTAGCGGGGGGGCCTTTGGCCGGGGAGCTGTTTTTT.

CDR3 DNA: TGTGCCAGCAGCACCGGGACAGTGGGTCAAGAGACCCAGTACTTC. Encoded protein: CASSTGTVGQETQYF. The rearrangement links TRBV7-2 to TRBJ2-5; 7 bases map to TRBD1. There are 15 residues in the CDR3. Germline CDR1 is SGHTA and CDR2 is FQGNSA. Unmatched junction bases numbered 8, after V lost 5 bases and J lost 2 bases.

The V gene is TRBV10-3, the J gene TRBJ2-6; the D is unclear. CDR3 length equals 14 residues. V was shortened by 3 bases and J by 0 bases, with 3 bases between the two germline ends. Germline-derived CDR1 and CDR2 are ENHRY and SYGVKD. In nucleotides, the CDR3 is TGTGCCATCAGTGATTACTCTGGGGCCAACGTCCTGACTTTC. This codes for CAISDYSGANVLTF.

The V gene is TRBV5-8, the J gene TRBJ1-6, with 9 bases aligning to TRBD1. After removal of 1 base from V and 7 bases from J, the junction contained 3 bases not matched to a gene. This CDR3 spans 15 amino acids. Germline V gives CDR1 SGHTS, CDR2 YDEGEE. As DNA, the CDR3 is TGTGCCAGCAGCTTGTCGACAGGGGGGAATTCACCCCTCCACTTT. Its translation: CASSLSTGGNSPLHF. The whole variable domain, filled in from reference TRBV5-8 and TRBJ1-6, reads EAGVTQSPTHLIKTRGQQATLRCSPISGHTSVYWYQQALGLGLQFLLWYDEGEERNRGNFPPRFSGRQFPNYSSELNVNALELEDSALYLCASSLSTGGNSPLHFGNGTRLTVT.

V and J are TRBV30 and TRBJ2-7; 7 bases line up with TRBD2. CDR1 is GTSNPN, CDR2 SVGIG, per germline (reference sequence). V shed 4 bases and J 5 bases; nucleotides not matched to a gene: 20. The CDR3 is 17 residues long. The CDR3 loop reads CAWTRGSGGEFSHEQYF. CDR3 coding DNA: TGTGCCTGGACGCGGGGAAGTGGGGGGGAATTCAGCCACGAGCAGTACTTC.

This chain connects TRBV10-2 to TRBJ1-1; possibly TRBD1 for D (5 bases). The CDR3 spans 14 residues. V dropped 5 bases and J dropped 4 bases, with 14 bases sitting between them. The germline gives CDR1 WSHSY, CDR2 SAAADI. The DNA of the CDR3 is TGCGCCAGCAGTACCACTAAGGGGTTCACTGAAGCTTTCTTT. It codes for CASSTTKGFTEAFF.

The rearrangement links TRBV6-5 to TRBJ2-7; weak D call: TRBD1 (5 bases). The germline CDR1 and CDR2 sequences are MNHEY and SVGAGI. The CDR3 has 13 amino acids. V gave up 8 bases and J gave up 0 bases, with 11 bases separating them. The CDR3 loop reads CASGQGLSYEQYF. The CDR3 DNA follows: TGTGCCAGCGGGCAGGGCCTCTCCTACGAGCAGTACTTC.

This clone was detected only a few times. The CDR3 DNA follows: TGTGCCTGGAGCTTGAACACTGAAGCTTTCTTT. It encodes CAWSLNTEAFF. The J gene is TRBJ1-1, the V gene TRBV30; D ambiguous. The V gene's germline CDR1 is GTSNPN and CDR2 SVGIG (reference sequence). The germline V and J ends were trimmed by 3 bases and 0 bases, with 2 bases remaining between them. This CDR3 has 11 amino acids.

The chain uses TRBV5-1 and TRBJ2-7; 7 positions agree with TRBD1. There are 15 residues in the CDR3. The V segment lost 3 bases and the J segment 5 bases; nucleotides outside the gene matches: 11. The germline gives CDR1 SGHRS, CDR2 YFSETQ. The CDR3 coding sequence is TGCGCCAGCAGCTACTGGACAGGCAAAATGGACGAGCAGTACTTC. Translation gives CASSYWTGKMDEQYF. The complete variable domain, with remaining parts taken from reference TRBV5-1 and TRBJ2-7, reads KAGVTQTPRYLIKTRGQQVTLSCSPISGHRSVSWYQQTPGQGLQFLFEYFSETQRNKGNFPGRFSGRQFSNSRSEMNVSTLELGDSALYLCASSYWTGKMDEQYFGPGTRLTVT.

The V gene is TRBV4-2, the J gene TRBJ2-5; 11 nucleotides align to TRBD2. Trimming took 4 bases from V and 5 from J; bases not matched to a gene: 9. CDR1 and CDR2 from the germline V gene are LGHNA and YNFKEQ. The CDR3 runs 16 residues. In DNA, the CDR3 is TGTGCCAGCAGCCGGGTAGCGGGGGGGCAAACGGAGACCCAGTACTTC. The encoded protein is CASSRVAGGQTETQYF.

The V call is TRBV29-1, the J call TRBJ2-7; possible D gene TRBD2, 6 bases. CDR3 length equals 15 residues. CDR1 is SQVTM and CDR2 is ANQGSEA in the germline V gene. V was cut by 5 bases and J by 7 bases, with 24 bases left in between. DNA of the CDR3: TGCAGCGTTACTAGGAACGGGGCGTATGGGGGGGAGCAGTACTTC. It specifies CSVTRNGAYGGEQYF.

This clone appeared a single time. This chain connects TRBV6-5 to TRBJ1-2; 10 positions agree with TRBD1. V dropped 5 bases and J dropped 7; count of bases not matched to a gene: 4. CDR3 length equals 13 residues. From germline, CDR1 is MNHEY and CDR2 SVGAGI. The CDR3 sequence: CASSRQGASGYTF. Written as DNA, the CDR3 is TGTGCCAGCAGTCGACAGGGGGCTTCTGGCTACACCTTC.

This chain connects TRBV5-1 to TRBJ1-1, with 7 bases aligning to TRBD1. This CDR3 is 15 amino acids long. The germline gives CDR1 SGHRS, CDR2 YFSETQ. Trimming removed 3 bases from V and 1 base from J; junction bases left unmatched: 6. CDR3 in amino acids: CASSSRTGGNTEAFF. CDR3 sequence (DNA): TGCGCCAGCAGCTCGCGGACAGGTGGGAACACTGAAGCTTTCTTT.

In nucleotides, the CDR3 is TGTGCCAGCAGCTTGATCCGGTTAGCGCCCTACAATGAGCAGTTCTTC. Its translation is CASSLIRLAPYNEQFF. The gene calls are TRBV5-4 and TRBJ2-1, with a weak D call TRBD2 (5 bases). Germline CDR1 SGHNT, CDR2 YYREEE (reference sequence). V was pared by 1 base and J by 2 bases, with 13 bases between. The CDR3 loop spans 16 amino acids.

This clone came up a few times. The chain couples TRBV2 to TRBJ2-3; 8 nucleotides agree with TRBD2. V lost 8 bases to trimming and J lost 5 bases; unmatched junction nucleotides: 6. The CDR3 is 13 residues long. Per the germline V gene, CDR1 is SNHLY and CDR2 is FYNNEI. DNA of the CDR3: TGTGCCAGCCCCGGGACTAGGAGAGATACGCAGTATTTT. Its translation is CASPGTRRDTQYF.

The rearrangement links TRBV5-1 to TRBJ2-3; TRBD1 matches 9 bases. The CDR3 has 14 residues. Germline V gene data show CDR1 as SGHRS and CDR2 as YFSETQ. J lost 7 bases, V lost 3 bases, and 6 bases had no gene match. The CDR3 is CASSYGQGRYTQYF. Here the CDR3 DNA reads TGCGCCAGCAGCTACGGACAGGGGAGATATACGCAGTATTTT.

V and J are TRBV29-1 and TRBJ1-6; D remains ambiguous. V was cut by 7 bases and J by 3 bases, with 13 bases left in between. This CDR3 contains 14 residues. CDR1 and CDR2 from the germline V gene are SQVTM and ANQGSEA. Here the CDR3 reads CSARLGNYNSPLHF. As DNA, the CDR3 is TGCAGCGCCAGACTAGGCAACTATAATTCACCCCTCCACTTT.

This clone was seen only once. The chain employs TRBV7-6 and TRBJ2-1; a possible D gene is TRBD2 (6 bases). V shed 5 bases and J shed 8 bases, with 13 bases lying between them. The CDR3 covers 13 residues. Germline V gene sequence: CDR1 SGHVS, CDR2 FNYEAQ. The chain's CDR3 is CASSKLARDEQFF. The CDR3 DNA reads as TGTGCCAGCAGCAAGCTAGCGAGGGATGAGCAGTTCTTC. Variable domain in full (rest from reference TRBV7-6 and TRBJ2-1): GAGVSQSPRYKVTKRGQDVALRCDPISGHVSLYWYRQALGQGPEFLTYFNYEAQQDKSGLPNDRFSAERPEGSISTLTIQRTEQRDSAMYRCASSKLARDEQFFGPGTRLTVL.

The CDR3 region is CASGFQAGRQETQYF. The CDR3 DNA follows: TGTGCTAGTGGTTTCCAAGCGGGGCGACAAGAGACCCAGTACTTC. The chain combines TRBV12-5 with TRBJ2-5; 7 bases line up with TRBD2. The CDR3 loop spans 15 amino acids. Trimming took 3 bases from V and 2 from J; bases not matched to a gene: 6. Germline CDR1 LGHNT, CDR2 FRNRAP.

V usage is TRBV7-9 and J usage is TRBJ2-2; D unclear. The CDR3 is made up of 13 amino acids. The germline gives CDR1 SEHNR, CDR2 FQNEAQ (reference sequence). V lost 4 bases and J 5 bases, leaving 8 bases between the germline ends. Written as DNA, the CDR3 is TGTGCCAGCAGCTACCTAACTACCGGGGAGCTGTTTTTT. Translation gives CASSYLTTGELFF.